These T cell receptor beta chains were read from a single sample in a study of OX40 agonist ivuxolimab in advanced cancers. Clones were sequenced by immunoSEQ multiplex PCR, and TCRdb holds only the in-frame ones, with some missing. The sample has around 68,000 clones; about nine tenths are singletons. The sequenced sample was CD4+ or CD8+ T cells sorted from blood, obtained in a trial of the OX40 agonist ivuxolimab. These receptors were obtained from an adult with an advanced solid tumor such as melanoma, head and neck, liver or kidney cancer. CDR3s include the opening cysteine and the closing phenylalanine or tryptophan. A D gene is named only where the DNA matches it firmly. Rows may omit the clone size; those that give it use once, few, many or a size class.

abundance: few
j_gene: TRBJ2-1
v_gene: TRBV7-2
d_gene: TRBD1
CDR3nt: TGTGCCAGCAGCCCACCGGGACAGGGGTTCTCGGATGAGCAGTTCTTC
CDR3aa: CASSPPGQGFSDEQFF

abundance: NA
j_gene: TRBJ1-2
v_gene: TRBV7-8
d_gene: TRBD1
CDR3nt: TGTGCCAGCAGCAGTTACAGGGGGGATAACTATGGCTACACCTTC
CDR3aa: CASSSYRGDNYGYTF

abundance: NA
j_gene: TRBJ1-5
v_gene: TRBV4-1
d_gene: NA
CDR3nt: TGCGCCAGCAGCCAAGATCAGACTGGGGATCAGCCCCAGCATTTT
CDR3aa: CASSQDQTGDQPQHF

abundance: NA
j_gene: TRBJ1-3
v_gene: TRBV14
d_gene: NA
CDR3nt: TGTGCCAGCAGCCAGGGAAGAAACACCATATATTTT
CDR3aa: CASSQGRNTIYF

abundance: NA
j_gene: TRBJ2-2
v_gene: TRBV6-5
d_gene: NA
CDR3nt: TGTGCCAGCAGTTACTCGAGTCTCGACACCGGGGAGCTGTTTTTT
CDR3aa: CASSYSSLDTGELFF

abundance: NA
j_gene: TRBJ2-1
v_gene: TRBV9
d_gene: TRBD1
CDR3nt: TGTGCCAGCAGCGTCCTGGGGGGACAGGGAGGCAATGAGCAGTTCTTC
CDR3aa: CASSVLGGQGGNEQFF

abundance: NA
j_gene: TRBJ2-7
v_gene: TRBV25-1
d_gene: TRBD1
CDR3nt: TGTGCCAGCAGTGTTACCGGGACAGGGTACGAGCAGTACTTC
CDR3aa: CASSVTGTGYEQYF

abundance: NA
j_gene: TRBJ1-5
v_gene: TRBV4-1
d_gene: TRBD1
CDR3nt: TGCGCCAGCAGCCAACCCCCGGACAGGGGAGGAAGCAATCAGCCCCAGCATTTT
CDR3aa: CASSQPPDRGGSNQPQHF

abundance: NA
j_gene: TRBJ1-5
v_gene: TRBV28
d_gene: NA
CDR3nt: TGTGCCAGCAATCGGAACAATCAGCCCCAGCATTTT
CDR3aa: CASNRNNQPQHF

abundance: NA
j_gene: TRBJ2-7
v_gene: TRBV11-2
d_gene: NA
CDR3nt: TGTGCCAGCAGCTTAGAGGCAGGGCGAGCCTACGAGCAGTACTTC
CDR3aa: CASSLEAGRAYEQYF

abundance: NA
j_gene: TRBJ2-3
v_gene: TRBV5-8
d_gene: TRBD2
CDR3nt: TGTGCCAGCAGCTTGTCTGGACTAGCGGGTTATACGCAGTATTTT
CDR3aa: CASSLSGLAGYTQYF

abundance: NA
j_gene: TRBJ2-5
v_gene: TRBV23-1
d_gene: NA
CDR3nt: TGCGCCAGCAGTCAATTAGCCCTCACATTGGAAGAGACCCAGTACTTC
CDR3aa: CASSQLALTLEETQYF

abundance: NA
j_gene: TRBJ2-4
v_gene: TRBV30
d_gene: NA
CDR3nt: TGTGCCTGGGGGACAGCCAAAAACATTCAGTACTTC
CDR3aa: CAWGTAKNIQYF

abundance: NA
j_gene: TRBJ2-5
v_gene: TRBV7-9
d_gene: TRBD2
CDR3nt: TGTGCCAGCAGCTTAGGAGGGCCTAGCGGGGTTCGGGGAGAGACCCAGTACTTC
CDR3aa: CASSLGGPSGVRGETQYF

abundance: NA
j_gene: TRBJ2-7
v_gene: TRBV5-4
d_gene: TRBD2
CDR3nt: TGTGCCAGCAGCCGGGCTCCTAGCGGGGGTACTTACGAGCAGTACTTC
CDR3aa: CASSRAPSGGTYEQYF

abundance: NA
j_gene: TRBJ1-5
v_gene: TRBV7-2
d_gene: NA
CDR3nt: TGTGCCAGCAGCCCTCAGGGACGGAATCAGCCCCAGCATTTT
CDR3aa: CASSPQGRNQPQHF

abundance: NA
j_gene: TRBJ2-5
v_gene: TRBV7-3
d_gene: NA
CDR3nt: TGTGCCAGCAGCCCCCTGGCGCTAGCGTCGGAGACCCAGTACTTC
CDR3aa: CASSPLALASETQYF

abundance: NA
j_gene: TRBJ2-7
v_gene: TRBV19
d_gene: TRBD1
CDR3nt: TGTGCCAGTAGCAGGGGGCCATCCTACGAGCAGTACTTC
CDR3aa: CASSRGPSYEQYF

abundance: NA
j_gene: TRBJ2-3
v_gene: TRBV9
d_gene: TRBD2
CDR3nt: TGTGCCAGCAGCGTAGCTACCGGCGGGGGACGCTTAGATACGCAGTATTTT
CDR3aa: CASSVATGGGRLDTQYF

abundance: NA
j_gene: TRBJ2-7
v_gene: TRBV7-8
d_gene: NA
CDR3nt: TGTGCCAGCAGCTTAACGGACAGCACCTACGAGCAGTACTTC
CDR3aa: CASSLTDSTYEQYF

abundance: NA
j_gene: TRBJ1-2
v_gene: TRBV4-2
d_gene: NA
CDR3nt: TGTGCCAGCAGCCAAGAGGGCAGGGGTGACTATGGCTACACCTTC
CDR3aa: CASSQEGRGDYGYTF

abundance: NA
j_gene: TRBJ2-3
v_gene: TRBV27
d_gene: NA
CDR3nt: TGTGCCAGCAGTCCCCACACAGATACGCAGTATTTT
CDR3aa: CASSPHTDTQYF

abundance: NA
j_gene: TRBJ1-2
v_gene: TRBV9
d_gene: TRBD1
CDR3nt: TGTGCCAGCAGCGTCCAGACAGGGTTGAACTATGGCTACACCTTC
CDR3aa: CASSVQTGLNYGYTF

abundance: once
j_gene: TRBJ2-7
v_gene: TRBV7-8
d_gene: TRBD2
CDR3nt: TGTGCCAGCAGCCAGAATAGCGGGGGCTACGAGCAGTACTTC
CDR3aa: CASSQNSGGYEQYF

abundance: NA
j_gene: TRBJ2-7
v_gene: TRBV5-1
d_gene: TRBD1
CDR3nt: TGCGCCAGCAGCTTGGAAGGGACAGTCTCCTACGAGCAGTACTTC
CDR3aa: CASSLEGTVSYEQYF

abundance: NA
j_gene: TRBJ2-1
v_gene: TRBV7-7
d_gene: TRBD2
CDR3nt: TGTGCTAGCAGCTTATTAGCGGGGAGGTCCGATGAGCAGTTCTTC
CDR3aa: CASSLLAGRSDEQFF